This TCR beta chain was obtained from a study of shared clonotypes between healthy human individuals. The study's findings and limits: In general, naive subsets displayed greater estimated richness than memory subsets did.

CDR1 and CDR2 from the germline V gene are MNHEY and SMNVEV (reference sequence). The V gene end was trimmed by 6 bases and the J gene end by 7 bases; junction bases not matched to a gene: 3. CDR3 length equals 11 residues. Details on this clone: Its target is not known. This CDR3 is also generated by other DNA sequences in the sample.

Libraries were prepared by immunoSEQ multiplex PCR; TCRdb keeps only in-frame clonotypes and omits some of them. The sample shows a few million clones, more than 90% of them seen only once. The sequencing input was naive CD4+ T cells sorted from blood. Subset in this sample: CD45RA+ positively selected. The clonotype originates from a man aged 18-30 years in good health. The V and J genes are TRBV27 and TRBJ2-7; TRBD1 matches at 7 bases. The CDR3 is CASSNRGEQYF. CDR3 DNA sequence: TGTGCCAGCAGCAACAGGGGAGAGCAGTACTTC.